A selection of T cell receptor beta chains follows, all from one sample in a study of a mutant IDH1 vaccine in newly diagnosed glioma. The antigens these receptors bind are not known. Clones were read by immunoSEQ multiplex PCR, and TCRdb kept only the in-frame ones, dropping some. The table records roughly 86,000 clones, more than 80% of them present only once. The specimen comprised PBMCs, sampled from a glioma patient whose treatment included an IDH1 peptide vaccine. Receptors were obtained from a man aged 40-49 years with glioma. Each CDR3 is given with its conserved first and last residue. The D gene is left open where the match is weak. Size tells how often a clone was seen (once, few, many) or the class of an expanded clone, and some rows leave it out.

abundance | len | d_gene | j_gene | v_gene | CDR3nt | CDR3aa
- | 14 | - | TRBJ1-4 | TRBV19 | TGTGCCAGTAGTTTGTGGGACCTCAATGAAAAACTGTTTTTT | CASSLWDLNEKLFF
- | 16 | - | TRBJ1-6 | TRBV23-1 | TGCGCCAGCAAGAAGAGGAGGGATGTATATAATTCACCCCTCCACTTT | CASKKRRDVYNSPLHF
- | 16 | - | TRBJ1-3 | TRBV5-1 | TGCGCCAGCAGCTTGTATGGCGGAATCTCTGGAAACACCATATATTTT | CASSLYGGISGNTIYF
- | 14 | TRBD1 | TRBJ2-1 | TRBV29-1 | TGCAGCGCTGAGACAGGGGGCTCCTACAATGAGCAGTTCTTC | CSAETGGSYNEQFF
- | 14 | - | TRBJ2-1 | TRBV6-6 | TGTGCCAGCAGTGACAGGAGCTCCTACAATGAGCAGTTCTTC | CASSDRSSYNEQFF
- | 11 | - | TRBJ1-1 | TRBV9 | TGTGCCAGCAGCGTAGCTACTGAAGCTTTCTTT | CASSVATEAFF
- | 17 | TRBD2 | TRBJ2-3 | TRBV7-9 | TGTGCCAGCAGCTTAACGTCTAGCGGGGAGGTAGCAGATACGCAGTATTTT | CASSLTSSGEVADTQYF
- | 13 | - | TRBJ2-5 | TRBV29-1 | TGCAGCGTTGAAAAGGGGCTGCAGGAGACCCAGTACTTC | CSVEKGLQETQYF
few | 16 | TRBD1 | TRBJ1-5 | TRBV6-5 | TGTGCCAGCAGTTCACAGGGGAAGGGTCGCAATCAGCCCCAGCATTTT | CASSSQGKGRNQPQHF
few | 13 | - | TRBJ1-1 | TRBV2 | TGTGCCAGCAGTCGTACAGGGAACACTGAAGCTTTCTTT | CASSRTGNTEAFF
- | 12 | - | TRBJ2-1 | TRBV27 | TGTGCCAGCAGTACCCTATTTGGTGAGCAGTTCTTC | CASSTLFGEQFF
few | 13 | TRBD1 | TRBJ1-2 | TRBV7-9 | TGTGCCAGCAGCCCGCAAGGACAGGGGGAGTACACCTTC | CASSPQGQGEYTF
- | 15 | - | TRBJ2-7 | TRBV18 | TGTGCCAGCTCACCACGCAGACAGGACGCCTACGAGCAGTACTTC | CASSPRRQDAYEQYF
- | 15 | - | TRBJ1-3 | TRBV6-1 | TGTGCCAGCAGAAGGGCGGGGGCGACTGGAAACACCATATATTTT | CASRRAGATGNTIYF
- | 14 | - | TRBJ1-1 | TRBV6-6 | TGTGCCAGCAGTTACGTGGTAGGGAACACTGAAGCTTTCTTT | CASSYVVGNTEAFF
- | 11 | - | TRBJ2-1 | TRBV7-2 | TGTGCCAGCAGGAGGTACGATGAGCAGTTCTTC | CASRRYDEQFF